Listed here are 17 T cell receptor beta chains from one sample, sequenced in a study of blood T cell repertoires in COVID-19. Libraries were prepared by immunoSEQ multiplex PCR; TCRdb keeps only in-frame clonotypes and omits some of them. The sample yields fewer than 200,000 clones, around four fifths seen once. Sequenced material: peripheral blood. The source of these receptors is an elderly woman with COVID-19, enrolled during active disease.

This sequence joins TRBV6-5 and TRBJ1-6; unclear D gene. The V gene's germline CDR1 is MNHEY and CDR2 SVGAGI. V was cut by 4 bases and J by 9 bases, with 10 bases left in between. This CDR3 contains 13 residues. CDR3 in DNA: TGTGCCAGCAGTTCGGTAGAAACTTCACCCCTCCACTTT. Translated: CASSSVETSPLHF.

This clone was observed once. The CDR3 nucleotides read TGCGCCAGCAGCTCCGAAGGACTAGCGGGGATCTCCTACAATGAGCAGTTCTTC. It codes for CASSSEGLAGISYNEQFF. The chain combines TRBV5-1 with TRBJ2-1, with 12 bases aligning to TRBD2. J lost 0 bases, V lost 3 bases, and 7 bases had no gene match. The CDR3 contains 18 residues. Germline values: CDR1 SGHRS, CDR2 YFSETQ.

The V call is TRBV5-5, the J call TRBJ1-1; D not resolved. From germline, CDR1 is SGHKS and CDR2 YYEKEE (reference sequence). The CDR3 has 12 amino acids. The V end was cut by 4 bases, the J end by 1 base, with 5 bases between. The CDR3 DNA is TGTGCCAGCAGCCTATGGAACACTGAAGCTTTCTTT. Amino acid sequence: CASSLWNTEAFF.

The V and J genes are TRBV12-3 or TRBV12-4 and TRBJ2-5; possibly TRBD2 for D (5 bases). The CDR3 is 13 amino acids. Trimming shortened V by 7 bases and J by 1 base, and 10 bases separated the two germline ends. The CDR3 nucleotides read TGTGCCAGCACTACGGGGATCCAAGAGACCCAGTACTTC. Its protein is CASTTGIQETQYF.

The chain carries TRBV12-5 and TRBJ1-1; D unclear. Germline V gene lookup returns CDR1 LGHNT and CDR2 FRNRAP. Trimming left V 4 bases short and J 1 base short, with 7 bases between. The CDR3 consists of 13 residues. The CDR3 bases are TGTGCTAGTGGTTACCGGGAGAACACTGAAGCTTTCTTT. Residues: CASGYRENTEAFF.

V is TRBV11-2 and J is TRBJ1-1; D is unresolved. The length of the CDR3 is 13 residues. CDR1 is SGHAT and CDR2 is FQNNGV in the germline V gene. The germline V and J ends were trimmed by 8 bases and 2 bases, with 12 bases remaining between them. CDR3 region: CASLHGLNTEAFF. CDR3 in DNA: TGTGCCAGCCTTCACGGACTAAACACTGAAGCTTTCTTT. The complete variable domain, with remaining parts taken from reference TRBV11-2 and TRBJ1-1, reads EAGVAQSPRYKIIEKRQSVAFWCNPISGHATLYWYQQILGQGPKLLIQFQNNGVVDDSQLPKDRFSAERLKGVDSTLKIQPAKLEDSAVYLCASLHGLNTEAFFGQGTRLTVV.

The chain links TRBV10-1 to TRBJ2-3; possible D gene TRBD1, 5 bases. V was clipped by 8 bases and J by 3 bases, with 12 bases between them. The CDR3 totals 13 residues. Germline-derived CDR1 and CDR2 are WNHNN and SYGVQD (reference sequence). In nucleotides, the CDR3 is TGCGCCAGCTCGACAGTCGTAACAGATACGCAGTATTTT. Encoded protein: CASSTVVTDTQYF.

This clone was observed a single time. V is TRBV7-9 and J is TRBJ1-1; a weak D match, TRBD1 (5 bases). V was cut by 1 base and J by 8 bases, with 11 bases left in between. Germline values: CDR1 SEHNR, CDR2 FQNEAQ (reference sequence). The CDR3 extends over 13 amino acids. DNA for the CDR3: TGTGCCAGCAGCTTAGTCGGGGGTTCAGAAGCTTTCTTT. Translating it yields CASSLVGGSEAFF.

This sequence joins TRBV20-1 and TRBJ1-1; D is uncertain. Trimming cost V 3 bases and J 1 base, with 6 bases left between them. The CDR3 runs to 12 residues. Germline assignment: CDR1 DFQATT and CDR2 SNEGSKA (reference sequence). CDR3 in amino acids: CSASTPNTEAFF. The CDR3 nucleotides read TGCAGTGCTAGTACACCGAACACTGAAGCTTTCTTT.

The chain carries TRBV6-6 and TRBJ2-6; D unresolved. Germline V lookup: CDR1 MNHNY, CDR2 SVGAGI (reference sequence). The germline V and J ends were trimmed by 4 bases and 2 bases, with 3 bases remaining between them. The CDR3 has 13 amino acids. CDR3 sequence (DNA): TGTGCCAGCAGTTCCGCTGGGGCCAACGTCCTGACTTTC. It encodes CASSSAGANVLTF.

The chain employs TRBV2 and TRBJ2-7; TRBD2 might be the D (6 bases). CDR1 is SNHLY, CDR2 FYNNEI, per germline. V shed 7 bases and J shed 2 bases, with 15 bases lying between them. The CDR3 is 14 residues long. CDR3 DNA: TGTGCCAGCAAAGGGGCAGGGAGGCCCTACGAGCAGTACTTC. Its translation is CASKGAGRPYEQYF.

CDR3 sequence: CASSPLRQGRNTEAFF. The CDR3 DNA follows: TGTGCCAGCAGTCCACTCCGACAGGGGAGGAACACTGAAGCTTTCTTT. The chain uses TRBV27 and TRBJ1-1, with 8 positions matching TRBD1. This CDR3 contains 16 residues. V dropped 5 bases and J dropped 1; count of bases not matched to a gene: 9. In germline, CDR1 is MNHEY, CDR2 SMNVEV (reference sequence).

The chain carries TRBV9 and TRBJ2-7; 8 nucleotides match TRBD2. Germline V gives CDR1 SGDLS, CDR2 YYNGEE. Trimming cost V 0 bases and J 6 bases; bases outside gene matches: 8. This CDR3 is built from 15 residues. CDR3 region: CASSVVPGGGIEQYF. CDR3 coding DNA: TGTGCCAGCAGCGTAGTCCCGGGGGGGGGTATCGAGCAGTACTTC.

The chain joins TRBV28 to TRBJ1-1, with 7 nucleotides matching TRBD1. Germline V gene data show CDR1 as MDHEN and CDR2 as SYDVKM. The V gene end was trimmed by 5 bases and the J gene end by 7 bases; junction bases not matched to a gene: 19. The CDR3 spans 17 residues. As DNA, the CDR3 is TGTGCCAGCAGTCTCCGCCGGGACAGCACACCCGACATTGAAGCTTTCTTT. It codes for CASSLRRDSTPDIEAFF. The entire variable domain, with the rest obtained from reference TRBV28 and TRBJ1-1, is as follows: DVKVTQSSRYLVKRTGEKVFLECVQDMDHENMFWYRQDPGLGLRLIYFSYDVKMKEKGDIPEGYSVSREKKERFSLILESASTNQTSMYLCASSLRRDSTPDIEAFFGQGTRLTVV.

This sequence joins TRBV11-2 and TRBJ2-1, with D maybe TRBD2 (7 bases). Germline V CDR1 and CDR2: SGHAT, FQNNGV. The CDR3 runs 14 residues. Trimming removed 1 base from V and 12 bases from J, with 16 bases in between. This CDR3 is CASSLGSGQGGQFF. For the CDR3, the DNA is TGTGCCAGCAGCTTAGGTAGCGGGCAAGGGGGGCAGTTCTTC.

The chain recombines TRBV3-1 (or the pseudogene TRBV3-2) with TRBJ1-1; D ambiguous. CDR1 and CDR2 (germline): LGHDT, YNNKEL (reference sequence). This CDR3 is 13 amino acids long. The ends were cut back, 1 base at V and 7 bases at J, with 10 bases in the middle. The CDR3 sequence: CASSQASGVEAFF. The CDR3, as DNA: TGTGCCAGCAGCCAAGCCTCCGGGGTTGAAGCTTTCTTT.

V is TRBV4-1 and J is TRBJ1-2, with 7 bases aligning to TRBD1. In germline, CDR1 is MGHRA, CDR2 YSYEKL. This CDR3 comprises 15 residues. The V gene end was trimmed by 1 base and the J gene end by 2 bases; junction bases not matched to a gene: 4. The CDR3 bases are TGCGCCAGCAGCCAAGCTCCGACAGGGAACTATGGCTACACCTTC. It translates to CASSQAPTGNYGYTF.